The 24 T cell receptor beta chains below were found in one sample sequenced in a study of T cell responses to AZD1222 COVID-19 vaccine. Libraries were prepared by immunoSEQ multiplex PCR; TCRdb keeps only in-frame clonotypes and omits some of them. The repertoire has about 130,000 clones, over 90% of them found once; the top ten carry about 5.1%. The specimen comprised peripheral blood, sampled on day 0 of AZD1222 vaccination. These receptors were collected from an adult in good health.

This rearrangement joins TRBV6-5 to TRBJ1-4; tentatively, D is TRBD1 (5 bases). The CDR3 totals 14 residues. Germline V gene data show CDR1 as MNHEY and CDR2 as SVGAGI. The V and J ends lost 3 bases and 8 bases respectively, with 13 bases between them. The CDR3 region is CASSYAGIGEKLFF. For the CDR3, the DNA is TGTGCCAGCAGTTATGCAGGGATTGGCGAAAAACTGTTTTTT.

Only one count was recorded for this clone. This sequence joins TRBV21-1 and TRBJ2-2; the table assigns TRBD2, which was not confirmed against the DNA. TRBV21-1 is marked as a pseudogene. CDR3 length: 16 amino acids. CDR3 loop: CASRFPSIAFTGELFF. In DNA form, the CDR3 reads TGTGCCAGCAGGTTCCCCTCGATAGCTTTCACCGGGGAGCTGTTTTTT.

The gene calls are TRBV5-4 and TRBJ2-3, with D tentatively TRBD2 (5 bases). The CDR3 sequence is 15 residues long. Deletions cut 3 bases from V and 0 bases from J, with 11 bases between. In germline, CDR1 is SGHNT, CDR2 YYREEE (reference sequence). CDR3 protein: CASSSKAESTDTQYF. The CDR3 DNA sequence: TGTGCCAGCAGCTCCAAAGCGGAGAGCACAGATACGCAGTATTTT.

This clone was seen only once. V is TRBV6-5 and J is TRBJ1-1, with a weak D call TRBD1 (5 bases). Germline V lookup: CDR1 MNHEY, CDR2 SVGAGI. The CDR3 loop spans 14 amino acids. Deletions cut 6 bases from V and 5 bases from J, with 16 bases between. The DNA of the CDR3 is TGTGCCAGCAGACTGGGAGGGGTAGAGACTGAAGCTTTCTTT. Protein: CASRLGGVETEAFF.

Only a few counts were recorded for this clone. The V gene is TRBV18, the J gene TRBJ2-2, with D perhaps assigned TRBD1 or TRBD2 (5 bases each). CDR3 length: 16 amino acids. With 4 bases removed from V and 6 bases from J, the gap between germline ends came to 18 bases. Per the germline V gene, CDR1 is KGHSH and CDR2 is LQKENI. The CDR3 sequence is CASSQEAGTGAGELFF. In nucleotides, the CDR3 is TGTGCCAGCTCACAGGAGGCCGGTACAGGAGCCGGGGAGCTGTTTTTT.

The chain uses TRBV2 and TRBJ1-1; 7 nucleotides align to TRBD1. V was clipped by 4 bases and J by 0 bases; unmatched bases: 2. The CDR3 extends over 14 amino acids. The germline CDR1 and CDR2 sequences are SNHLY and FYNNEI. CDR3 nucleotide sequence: TGTGCCAGCAGTGTGACAGGGTTGAACACTGAAGCTTTCTTT. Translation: CASSVTGLNTEAFF.

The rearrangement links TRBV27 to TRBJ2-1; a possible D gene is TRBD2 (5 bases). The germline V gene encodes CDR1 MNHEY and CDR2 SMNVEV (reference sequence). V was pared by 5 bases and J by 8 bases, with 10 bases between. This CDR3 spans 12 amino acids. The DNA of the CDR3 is TGTGCCAGCAGTACTAGAGGAGATGAGCAGTTCTTC. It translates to CASSTRGDEQFF.

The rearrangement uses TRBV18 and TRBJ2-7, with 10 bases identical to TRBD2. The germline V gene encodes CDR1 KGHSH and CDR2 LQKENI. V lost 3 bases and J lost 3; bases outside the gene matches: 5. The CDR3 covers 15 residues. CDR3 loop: CASSPPGLADYEQYF. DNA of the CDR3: TGTGCCAGCTCACCGCCTGGACTAGCGGACTACGAGCAGTACTTC.

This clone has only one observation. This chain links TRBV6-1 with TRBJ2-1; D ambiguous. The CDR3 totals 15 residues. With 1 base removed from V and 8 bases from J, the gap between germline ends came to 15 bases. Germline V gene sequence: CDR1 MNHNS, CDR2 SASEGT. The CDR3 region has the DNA TGTGCCAGCAGTGAAGTGACGGCAGTCTGGGATGAGCAGTTCTTC. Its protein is CASSEVTAVWDEQFF.

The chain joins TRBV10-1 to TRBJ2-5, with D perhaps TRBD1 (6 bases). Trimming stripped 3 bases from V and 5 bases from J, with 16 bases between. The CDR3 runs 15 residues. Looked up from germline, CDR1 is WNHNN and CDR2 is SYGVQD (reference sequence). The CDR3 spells CASSELPGQGETQYF. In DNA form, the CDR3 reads TGCGCCAGCAGTGAACTCCCGGGACAAGGGGAGACCCAGTACTTC.

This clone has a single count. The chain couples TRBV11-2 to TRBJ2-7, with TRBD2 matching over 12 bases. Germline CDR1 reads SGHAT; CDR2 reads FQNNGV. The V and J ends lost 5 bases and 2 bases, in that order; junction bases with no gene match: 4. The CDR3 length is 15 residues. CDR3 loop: CASSPRTSGAYEQYF. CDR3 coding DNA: TGTGCCAGCAGCCCCCGGACTAGCGGGGCCTACGAGCAGTACTTC.

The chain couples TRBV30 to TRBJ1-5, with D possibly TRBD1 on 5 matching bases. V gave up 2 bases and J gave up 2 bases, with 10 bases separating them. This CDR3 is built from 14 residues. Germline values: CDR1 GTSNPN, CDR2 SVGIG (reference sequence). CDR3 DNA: TGTGCCTGGAGTAAGGGGATTGGCAATCAGCCCCAGCATTTT. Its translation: CAWSKGIGNQPQHF.

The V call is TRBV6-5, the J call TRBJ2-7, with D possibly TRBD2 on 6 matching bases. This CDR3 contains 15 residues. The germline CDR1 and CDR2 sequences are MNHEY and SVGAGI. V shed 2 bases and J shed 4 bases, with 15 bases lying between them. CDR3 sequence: CASSYGVGRIYEQYF. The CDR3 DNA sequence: TGTGCCAGCAGTTACGGGGTGGGGAGGATATACGAGCAGTACTTC.

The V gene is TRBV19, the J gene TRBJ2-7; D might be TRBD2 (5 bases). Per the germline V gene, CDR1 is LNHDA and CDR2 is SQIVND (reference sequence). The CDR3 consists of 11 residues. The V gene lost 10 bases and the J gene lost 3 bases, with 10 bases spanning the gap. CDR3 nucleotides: TGTGCCACCCAAGACTACTACGAGCAGTACTTC. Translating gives CATQDYYEQYF.

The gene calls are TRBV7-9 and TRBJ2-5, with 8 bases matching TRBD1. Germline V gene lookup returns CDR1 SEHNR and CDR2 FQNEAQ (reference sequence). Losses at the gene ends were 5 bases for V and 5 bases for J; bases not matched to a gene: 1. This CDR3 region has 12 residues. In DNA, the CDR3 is TGTGCCAGCAGCCGGGACAGGGAGACCCAGTACTTC. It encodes CASSRDRETQYF.

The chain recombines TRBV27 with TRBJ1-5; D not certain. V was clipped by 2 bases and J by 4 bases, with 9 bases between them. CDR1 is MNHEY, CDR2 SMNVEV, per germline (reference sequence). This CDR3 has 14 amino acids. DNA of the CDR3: TGTGCCAGCAGTTTAAGAGGTCAGAATCAGCCCCAGCATTTT. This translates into CASSLRGQNQPQHF.

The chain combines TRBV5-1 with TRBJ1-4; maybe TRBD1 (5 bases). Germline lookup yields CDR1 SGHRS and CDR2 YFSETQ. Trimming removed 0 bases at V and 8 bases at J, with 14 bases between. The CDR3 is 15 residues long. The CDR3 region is CASSLVGRVKEKLFF. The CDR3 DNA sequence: TGCGCCAGCAGCTTGGTGGGCAGGGTAAAGGAAAAACTGTTTTTT. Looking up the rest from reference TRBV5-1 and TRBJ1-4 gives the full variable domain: KAGVTQTPRYLIKTRGQQVTLSCSPISGHRSVSWYQQTPGQGLQFLFEYFSETQRNKGNFPGRFSGRQFSNSRSEMNVSTLELGDSALYLCASSLVGRVKEKLFFGSGTQLSVL.

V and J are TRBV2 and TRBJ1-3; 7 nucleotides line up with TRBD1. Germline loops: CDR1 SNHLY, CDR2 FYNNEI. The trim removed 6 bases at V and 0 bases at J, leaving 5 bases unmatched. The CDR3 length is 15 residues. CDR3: CASRGDRYSGNTIYF. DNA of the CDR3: TGTGCCAGCAGGGGGGACAGATACTCTGGAAACACCATATATTTT.

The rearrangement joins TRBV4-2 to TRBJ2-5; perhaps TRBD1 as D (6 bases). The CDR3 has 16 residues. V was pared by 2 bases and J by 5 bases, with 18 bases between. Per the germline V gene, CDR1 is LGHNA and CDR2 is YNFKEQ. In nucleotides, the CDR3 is TGTGCCAGCAGCCAATCTGTGGAAGGGGGTCGGGAGACCCAGTACTTC. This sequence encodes CASSQSVEGGRETQYF.

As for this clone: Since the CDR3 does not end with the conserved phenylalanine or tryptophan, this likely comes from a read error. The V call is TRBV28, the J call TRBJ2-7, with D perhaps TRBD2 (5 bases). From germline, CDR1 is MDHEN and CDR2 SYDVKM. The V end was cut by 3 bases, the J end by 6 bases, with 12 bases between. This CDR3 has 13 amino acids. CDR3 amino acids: CASSLPEGSEQYL. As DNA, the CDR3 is TGTGCCAGCAGTTTGCCAGAGGGCTCCGAGCAGTACCTC.

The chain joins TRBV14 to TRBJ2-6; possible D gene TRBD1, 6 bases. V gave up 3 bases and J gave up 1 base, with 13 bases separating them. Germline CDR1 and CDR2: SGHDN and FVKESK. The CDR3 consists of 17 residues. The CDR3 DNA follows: TGTGCCAGCAGCCACTATGGACAGCCATCTGGGGCCAACGTCCTGACTTTC. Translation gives CASSHYGQPSGANVLTF.

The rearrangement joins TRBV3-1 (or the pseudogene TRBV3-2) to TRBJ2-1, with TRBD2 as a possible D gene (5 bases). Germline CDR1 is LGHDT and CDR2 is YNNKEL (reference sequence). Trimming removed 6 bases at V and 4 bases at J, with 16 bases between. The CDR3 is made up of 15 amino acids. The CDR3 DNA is TGTGCCAGCAGAAAAGGCATCGGGGAATACAATGAGCAGTTCTTC. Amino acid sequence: CASRKGIGEYNEQFF.

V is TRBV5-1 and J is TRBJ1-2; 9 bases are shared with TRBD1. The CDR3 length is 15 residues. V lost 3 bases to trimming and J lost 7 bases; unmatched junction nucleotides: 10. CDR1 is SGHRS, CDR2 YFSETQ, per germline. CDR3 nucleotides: TGCGCCAGCAGCTCGAGTCCGGGACAGGGTTTTGGCTACACCTTC. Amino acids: CASSSSPGQGFGYTF.

CDR3 sequence: CASGGQGMNTEAFF. The DNA for the CDR3 is TGCGCCAGCGGTGGACAGGGAATGAACACTGAAGCTTTCTTT. This sequence joins TRBV4-1 and TRBJ1-1; 8 positions match TRBD1. CDR1 and CDR2 (germline): MGHRA, YSYEKL. The V segment lost 8 bases and the J segment 0 bases; nucleotides outside the gene matches: 5. The CDR3 covers 14 residues.